The clone carrying this T cell receptor (beta chain) has a count of ten or more. The antigen is undetermined. TCR beta libraries were prepared from cDNA with unique molecular identifiers. Each batch of about 0.85 to 10 million T cells produced roughly 0.5 million cDNA molecules. A single record per CDR3 protein comes from TCRdb applying MiXCR to the PCR reads. The table records around 200,000 distinct CDR3 sequences, roughly 28% of them present only once. These data are taken from a study of post-analysis software for immune sequencing data. As for the study in general: Both relapsing-remitting and secondary progressive multiple sclerosis featured among the disease courses, as did progressive-relapsing multiple sclerosis.

Study-wide points: Controls showed significantly higher normalized Chao1 diversity than did multiple sclerosis patients. F-measure co-clustering was strong for batch-matched samples.

The source material was blood. This receptor was obtained from a girl aged 2-17 years with multiple sclerosis.

The CDR3 nucleotides read TGTGCCAGCAGCTTGGTTGGGGGGGGAGACAATGAGCAGTTCTTC. It translates to CASSLVGGGDNEQFF. The chain is built from TRBV5-6 and TRBJ2-1; the match to TRBD2 covers 7 bases. The CDR3 is 15 residues long. From germline, CDR1 is SGHDT and CDR2 YYEEEE. V gave up 0 bases and J gave up 5 bases; unmatched junction bases: 5. Full variable domain (remainder filled in from reference TRBV5-6 and TRBJ2-1): DAGVTQSPTHLIKTRGQQVTLRCSPKSGHDTVSWYQQALGQGPQFIFQYYEEEERQRGNFPDRFSGHQFPNYSSELNVNALLLGDSALYLCASSLVGGGDNEQFFGPGTRLTVL.